This T cell receptor beta chain was captured in a study of radiotherapy plus CTLA-4 blockade in lung cancer. The CDR3 has 13 amino acids. The V segment lost 5 bases and the J segment 15 bases; nucleotides outside the gene matches: 12. CDR1 and CDR2 (germline): SEHNR, FQNEAQ (reference sequence). The protocol was immunoSEQ multiplex PCR, while the TCRdb copy is restricted to in-frame clones and leaves out a portion. The top ten clones hold 11% of a sample with more than 40,000 clones, 76% of them seen once. This specimen consisted of peripheral blood, obtained from a patient treated with radiotherapy plus ipilimumab. This sequence originates from a human donor with non-small cell lung cancer who had stable disease on radiotherapy plus ipilimumab. The chain joins TRBV7-9 to TRBJ2-1, with TRBD1 matching over 8 bases. The CDR3 DNA reads as TGTGCCAGCAGCGACGACAGGGGCCTCATCGCGTTCTTC. Translation gives CASSDDRGLIAFF.